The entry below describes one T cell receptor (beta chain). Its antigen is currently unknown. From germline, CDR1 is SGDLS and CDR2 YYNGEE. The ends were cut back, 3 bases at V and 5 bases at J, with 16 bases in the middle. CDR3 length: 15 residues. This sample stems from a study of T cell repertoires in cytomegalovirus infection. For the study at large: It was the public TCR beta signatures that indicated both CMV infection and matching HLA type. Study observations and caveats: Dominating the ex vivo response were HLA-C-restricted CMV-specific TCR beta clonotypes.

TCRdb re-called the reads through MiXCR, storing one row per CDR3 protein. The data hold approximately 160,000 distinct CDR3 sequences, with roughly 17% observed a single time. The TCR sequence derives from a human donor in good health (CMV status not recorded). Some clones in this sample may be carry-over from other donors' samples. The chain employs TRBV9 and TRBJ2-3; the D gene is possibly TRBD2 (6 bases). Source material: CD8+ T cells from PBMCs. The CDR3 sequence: CASSDGTEVGDTQYF. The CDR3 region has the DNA TGTGCCAGCAGCGATGGGACTGAGGTAGGAGATACGCAGTATTTT.